Many counts were recorded for the clone carrying this TCR beta chain. At one end the junction does not follow the germline gene, possibly because of a read error. These data come from a study of regulatory T cells in long-lasting Graves disease. Study summary: Graves' patients (newly diagnosed) had been on antithyroid drugs under 3 months.

Construction of the TCR beta libraries employed iRepertoire HTBI primers in conjunction with Arm-PCR of CDR3 regions. In TCRdb, the multiplex PCR reads were re-called with MiXCR into one record per CDR3 protein. The table records about 620,000 distinct CDR3 sequences, roughly 15% of them present only once. This CDR3 contains 13 residues. The time point: newly diagnosed GD, antithyroid drugs for less than 3 months. RNA from PBMCs was the source of the TCR library. Separately, the same data were catalogued under a study of T cells in Graves' hyperthyroidism and ophthalmopathy. As that study records: Hyperthyroidism of Graves' type that showed no ophthalmopathy progression within 18 months was stable. A set of HTBI primers served as the primers for a first-round RT-PCR of the TCR CDR3.

Here the sequenced sample was peripheral blood mononuclear cells (PBMCs), taken at new diagnosis, from a patient treated with antithyroid drugs. This TCR came from a woman aged 25 to 39 with Graves disease. J is TRBJ1-2 and V is TRBV12-3 or TRBV12-4; 8 bases match TRBD1. CDR3 nucleotides: TGTGCCAGCAGCTTAGCGGCAGGGGGCGGCTACACCTTC. Translated: CASSLAAGGGYTF.